Below are 21 T cell receptor beta chains sequenced from a single sample in a study of T cells in narcolepsy. The table came from immunoSEQ multiplex PCR; TCRdb's copy has only in-frame clones and leaves some out. The table records some 22,000 clones, 70% to 90% of them present only once. The sample taken for sequencing was memory (CD45RA-) CD4+ T cells from blood. The source of these receptors is a human donor in good health.

The chain recombines TRBV18 with TRBJ2-5; D unresolved. V dropped 3 bases and J dropped 2 bases, with 10 bases sitting between them. CDR1 is KGHSH, CDR2 LQKENI, per germline. CDR3 length equals 14 residues. CDR3 nucleotide sequence: TGTGCCAGCTCACCGCTCGGCCGACAAGAGACCCAGTACTTC. It is translated as CASSPLGRQETQYF.

This clone was counted a few times. The J gene is TRBJ1-4, the V gene TRBV5-1; 11 bases line up with TRBD1. Germline trimming cut 7 bases from V and 4 bases from J; bases unmatched to any gene: 6. The CDR3 covers 15 residues. From germline, CDR1 is SGHRS and CDR2 YFSETQ. Here the CDR3 DNA reads TGCGCCAGCCGGGACAGGGGGTATGGTAATGAAAAACTGTTTTTT. Translating gives CASRDRGYGNEKLFF.

This chain links TRBV18 with TRBJ2-2; a possible D gene is TRBD1 (6 bases). Germline V gene lookup returns CDR1 KGHSH and CDR2 LQKENI. V was clipped by 6 bases and J by 5 bases, with 10 bases between them. This CDR3 spans 13 amino acids. In DNA, the CDR3 is TGTGCCAGCTCGCAACAGGGAACCGGGGAGCTGTTTTTT. Its protein is CASSQQGTGELFF.

The chain employs TRBV11-3 and TRBJ1-1; possible D gene TRBD1, 5 bases. This CDR3 region has 14 residues. With 5 bases removed from V and 1 base from J, the gap between germline ends came to 11 bases. CDR1 and CDR2 (germline): SGHNT, YENEEA. CDR3 sequence (DNA): TGTGCCAGCAGCCCGGGACGGTCGAACACTGAAGCTTTCTTT. Its translation is CASSPGRSNTEAFF.

The chain uses TRBV11-2 and TRBJ1-2; weak D call: TRBD1 (6 bases). The germline V gene encodes CDR1 SGHAT and CDR2 FQNNGV. Deletions cut 1 base from V and 7 bases from J, with 13 bases between. CDR3 length: 14 residues. The CDR3 is CASSLAGAVGGYTF. CDR3 coding DNA: TGTGCCAGCAGCTTAGCAGGGGCAGTGGGTGGCTACACCTTC.

This clone was observed a few times. As DNA, the CDR3 is TGTGCCAGCTCGCGACAGGGTGACGGCCAGCCCCAGCATTTT. Its protein is CASSRQGDGQPQHF. The chain links TRBV18 to TRBJ1-5; 7 bases are shared with TRBD1. The CDR3 totals 14 residues. V was clipped by 6 bases and J by 7 bases; unmatched bases: 9. The germline CDR1 and CDR2 sequences are KGHSH and LQKENI.

The J gene is TRBJ2-2, the V gene TRBV11-2; 8 nucleotides agree with TRBD2. The CDR3 runs to 13 residues. V gave up 0 bases and J gave up 15 bases; unmatched junction bases: 6. Looked up from germline, CDR1 is SGHAT and CDR2 is FQNNGV. DNA for the CDR3: TGTGCCAGCAGCTTAGAGGCTAGCGGGTCGTTGTTTTTT. Protein product: CASSLEASGSLFF.

There are a few counts of this clone. This chain uses TRBV6-5 with TRBJ1-2; 10 bases map to TRBD1. V lost 4 bases and J lost 8; bases outside the gene matches: 10. The V gene's germline CDR1 is MNHEY and CDR2 SVGAGI. This CDR3 is built from 15 residues. CDR3 sequence reads: CASSSPGQGNDGYTF. CDR3 nucleotide sequence: TGTGCCAGCAGTTCCCCGGGACAGGGGAATGACGGCTACACCTTC.

The J gene is TRBJ1-1, the V gene TRBV29-1; no definite D call. Between the trimmed V and J ends, which lost 2 bases and 11 bases, there was a span of 15 bases. The length of the CDR3 is 12 residues. Germline V gives CDR1 SQVTM, CDR2 ANQGSEA. CDR3 sequence (DNA): TGCAGCGTTGAACCTCTTGGGATGTACGCTTTCTTT. The encoded protein is CSVEPLGMYAFF. Based on the CDR3 plus reference TRBV29-1 and TRBJ1-1, the full variable domain is SAVISQKPSRDICQRGTSLTIQCQVDSQVTMMFWYRQQPGQSLTLIATANQGSEATYESGFVIDKFPISRPNLTFSTLTVSNMSPEDSSIYLCSVEPLGMYAFFGQGTRLTVV.

With respect to this clone: The junction departs from the called germline gene at one end, perhaps through a read error. Other DNA sequences from this sample encode an identical CDR3 as well. The chain carries TRBV6-1 and TRBJ1-5; no reliable D call. Per the germline V gene, CDR1 is MNHNS and CDR2 is SASEGT. This CDR3 region has 15 residues. The CDR3 sequence: CASSESSGGNQPQHF. The CDR3 coding sequence is TGCGCCAGCAGTGAATCGTCCGGCGGCAATCAGCCCCAGCATTTT.

This chain joins TRBV18 and TRBJ2-1; a possible D gene is TRBD2 (6 bases). This CDR3 comprises 21 residues. V lost 0 bases to trimming and J lost 1 base, with 25 bases between them. Germline V gene lookup returns CDR1 KGHSH and CDR2 LQKENI. For the CDR3, the DNA is TGTGCCAGCTCACCACCGAGGGAATACGGGAGTTACAAGATTTCCTACAATGAGCAGTTCTTC. Amino acid sequence: CASSPPREYGSYKISYNEQFF.

The chain couples TRBV2 to TRBJ1-1; the D is unclear. CDR1 is SNHLY, CDR2 FYNNEI, per germline. The CDR3 totals 14 residues. Trimming removed 4 bases at V and 0 bases at J, with 9 bases between. CDR3 region: CASSVEVVNTEAFF. For the CDR3, the DNA is TGTGCCAGCAGTGTAGAGGTGGTGAACACTGAAGCTTTCTTT.

This chain connects TRBV28 to TRBJ1-5; 9 bases are a match to TRBD1. Germline CDR1 MDHEN, CDR2 SYDVKM. The CDR3 runs 14 residues. V was clipped by 8 bases and J by 7 bases; unmatched bases: 9. The CDR3 nucleotides read TGTGCCAGCCGTACAGGGGGCGCGAGGCAGCCCCAGCATTTT. Amino acids: CASRTGGARQPQHF.

The chain employs TRBV7-2 and TRBJ2-7; D gene ambiguous. The CDR3 has 13 residues. Trimming left V 1 base short and J 5 bases short, with 9 bases between. Germline loops: CDR1 SGHTA, CDR2 FQGNSA. CDR3 in DNA: TGTGCCAGCAGCTTAGGGGCTCCGAACGAGCAGTACTTC. It is translated as CASSLGAPNEQYF.

This clone was seen just once. V is TRBV29-1 and J is TRBJ2-3; 7 nucleotides align to TRBD2. The CDR3 totals 16 residues. Germline loops: CDR1 SQVTM, CDR2 ANQGSEA. V lost 5 bases, J lost 4 bases, and 15 bases stayed unmatched. CDR3 sequence reads: CSVSGGSGEDADTQYF. CDR3 nucleotides: TGCAGCGTTTCTGGGGGGAGCGGGGAGGACGCAGATACGCAGTATTTT.

J is TRBJ1-5 and V is TRBV15, with D possibly TRBD1 on 6 matching bases. The CDR3 is 17 residues long. V gave up 3 bases and J gave up 0 bases, with 15 bases separating them. Germline CDR1 is LNHNV and CDR2 is YYDKDF (reference sequence). The CDR3 protein is CATSRDSTGNSNQPQHF. The DNA for the CDR3 is TGTGCCACCAGCAGGGATTCAACAGGGAATAGCAATCAGCCCCAGCATTTT.

The rearrangement uses TRBV7-6 and TRBJ1-2, with D uncertain. V was trimmed by 5 bases and J by 5 bases, leaving 9 bases between them. Germline V gene data show CDR1 as SGHVS and CDR2 as FNYEAQ. The CDR3 is 12 amino acids. CDR3 region: CASSPPGYGYTF. CDR3 bases: TGTGCCAGCAGCCCCCCAGGTTATGGCTACACCTTC. Combining the CDR3 with reference TRBV7-6 and TRBJ1-2 gives the whole variable domain GAGVSQSPRYKVTKRGQDVALRCDPISGHVSLYWYRQALGQGPEFLTYFNYEAQQDKSGLPNDRFSAERPEGSISTLTIQRTEQRDSAMYRCASSPPGYGYTFGSGTRLTVV.

J is TRBJ1-4 and V is TRBV5-4; 8 bases fit TRBD1. The CDR3 runs to 14 residues. Germline V gene lookup returns CDR1 SGHNT and CDR2 YYREEE (reference sequence). Unmatched junction bases numbered 1, after V lost 4 bases and J lost 2 bases. In nucleotides, the CDR3 is TGTGCCAGCAGCGGGACAGGCACTAATGAAAAACTGTTTTTT. Its protein product is CASSGTGTNEKLFF. Together with reference TRBV5-4 and TRBJ1-4, the CDR3 gives the full variable domain: ETGVTQSPTHLIKTRGQQVTLRCSSQSGHNTVSWYQQALGQGPQFIFQYYREEENGRGNFPPRFSGLQFPNYSSELNVNALELDDSALYLCASSGTGTNEKLFFGSGTQLSVL.

CDR3 coding DNA: TGCGCCAGCAGCTTGGGACAGAGTGAGACCCAGTACTTC. Translation gives CASSLGQSETQYF. The chain employs TRBV5-1 and TRBJ2-5; TRBD1 is a possible D gene (5 bases). CDR3 length: 13 amino acids. V lost 0 bases and J lost 5, with 8 bases in between. CDR1 SGHRS and CDR2 YFSETQ come from the germline V gene.

J is TRBJ2-7 and V is TRBV7-9; TRBD1 matches at 7 bases. Trimming removed 5 bases from V and 1 base from J; junction bases left unmatched: 11. The CDR3 covers 16 residues. CDR1 and CDR2 (germline): SEHNR, FQNEAQ (reference sequence). The CDR3 here is CASSNPRDSLSYEQYF. In DNA, the CDR3 is TGTGCCAGCAGCAACCCCCGGGACAGCCTTTCCTACGAGCAGTACTTC. Filled out from reference TRBV7-9 and TRBJ2-7, the complete variable domain reads DTGVSQNPRHKITKRGQNVTFRCDPISEHNRLYWYRQTLGQGPEFLTYFQNEAQLEKSRLLSDRFSAERPKGSFSTLEIQRTEQGDSAMYLCASSNPRDSLSYEQYFGPGTRLTVT.

The CDR3 loop reads CASSSDAVNTEAFF. For the CDR3, the DNA is TGTGCCAGCAGTTCCGACGCAGTGAACACTGAAGCTTTCTTT. The V call is TRBV5-4, the J call TRBJ1-1, with unresolved D. The CDR3 contains 14 residues. Germline V gene sequence: CDR1 SGHNT, CDR2 YYREEE (reference sequence). Trimming removed 5 bases at V and 0 bases at J, with 11 bases between.